This T cell receptor (beta chain) was retrieved from a study of T cells in Graves' hyperthyroidism and ophthalmopathy (dated by TCRdb to the late 2010s). For the wider study: Peripheral blood samples were taken at the time of initial diagnosis, prior to any treatment. To identify distinguishing TCR V-J signatures, a discovery cohort of about a hundred patients was used, comprising 40 to 45 with Graves' ophthalmopathy and some 60 with stable Graves' hyperthyroidism. An independent validation cohort of around 20 hyperthyroidism patients and 17 patients who later progressed to ophthalmopathy tested prospective prediction of ophthalmopathy. The roughly 91 discovery patients were randomly divided into training and test sets at a 7:3 ratio. The study also compared thyroid tissue and blood T-cell repertoires from about 6 Graves' hyperthyroidism patients. After blood sampling, hyperthyroidism patients were treated with methimazole at a starting dose of 30 mg daily, and ophthalmopathy patients were treated with high-dose intravenous methylprednisolone. The paper reports TCR Vbeta CDR3 sequencing of some 140 peripheral blood samples: approximately 41 ophthalmopathy, under 80 hyperthyroidism and around 17 progressor patients. Points the paper makes about the study in general: Sample size was not statistically predetermined, and blinding of investigators to group allocation was not performed. In validation, progression to ophthalmopathy was predicted by the model with nearly 71% sensitivity and just over 72% specificity, a median of about 6.8 months before onset. Most expanded thyroid clonotypes (frequency above 0.001) were also detected in blood, suggesting blood repertoires may reflect thyroid immune responses. Ophthalmopathy was separated from stable hyperthyroidism by a 13 V-J signature model, with approximately 86% sensitivity and just over 81% specificity obtained in cross-validation and 80%/75% obtained in testing.

Trimming takes 7 bases off V and 2 bases off J; junction bases not matched to a gene: 12. In the germline V gene, CDR1 corresponds to KGHSH and CDR2 to LQKENI. The CDR3 runs 16 amino acids, cysteine and phenylalanine included. The kept DNA is CDR3 alone, 48 bases in frame from the first base. Stable Graves' hyperthyroidism was defined as the absence of progression to ophthalmopathy over 18 months of follow-up. The hyperthyroidism patients were between 18 and 65 years old and newly diagnosed, with a disease duration of less than 2 months. The study excluded patients with uncontrolled infections, other autoimmune diseases, pregnancy or lactation. Diagnoses relied on clinical symptoms, serum thyroxine and TRAb, thyroid ultrasound and orbital computed tomography. Ficoll-Paque density gradient centrifugation was used to isolate PBMCs from about 10 ml of fresh peripheral blood. Total RNA was extracted with Trizol reagent, and quality was checked on an Agilent 2100 Bioanalyzer.

A note on this clonotype: Which antigen it targets is not known. No much larger clonotype is one base removed from it; base qualities were not supplied.

The TCR beta CDR3 regions were amplified from RNA transcripts. The first round of RT-PCR for the TCR CDR3 was performed with the HTBI primer set and the Qiagen OneStep RT-PCR kit. Libraries were constructed in a second round of multiplex PCR, after which size selection and purification were carried out. Sequencing of the libraries was done on an Illumina HiSeq2000 using paired-end 100 bp reads. As for the authors' bioinformatics: Raw data were processed with SOAPnuke, discarding reads with adapters, uncalled bases, mean Phred below 15, or no exact constant-primer or identifier match. COPE v1.2.5 was used to merge high-quality paired reads, and clonotypes were defined as unique nucleotide sequences. MiTCR v1.1 was used to align clonotypes to the IMGT TRBV, TRBD and TRBJ reference segments. The analysis was restricted to V-J combinations with a frequency above 0.0001, which together covered just over 98% of the repertoires. The TCS score was defined as F50 (clonal expansion) divided by E x V (chaos), with BLOSUM62-based TCRdist calculated between CDR3 peptides within each V-J. Welch's t-statistics and random forest reduced approximately 520 V-J features to 13, which were used in a naive Bayes classifier (R e1071). The raw public data were reprocessed by TCRdb itself: fastp quality trimming at Q25, MiXCR clonotype calling, in-frame beta chains only. Rows with one shared CDR3 protein collapse into an entry with the most common genes and DNA. What appears here as the V and J calls and clone size reflects TCRdb's work, not the paper's. In this sample the table shows fewer than 350,000 distinct CDR3 sequences, about 18% of which occur a single time. Clones ranked in the top ten supply about half of the sample.

The sequenced sample was blood. This clonotype was sampled from a woman in her forties or fifties with Graves' hyperthyroidism. This receptor chain uses TRBV18 and TRBJ2-3; TRBD2 matches 7 bases in the middle. The DNA reads TGTGCCAGCTTTGGGTATTCGGCGGGGGACACAGATACGCAGTATTTT. It codes for CASFGYSAGDTDTQYF.